A single sample gave rise to the 21 T cell receptor beta chains below, sequenced in a study of tumor-infiltrating lymphocytes in localized non-small cell lung cancer (dated by TCRdb to the early 2020s). The method was the immunoSEQ multiplex PCR assay. The table was pulled from immuneACCESS by TCRdb, which kept in-frame rearrangements only. Such tables lose some clones; where checked, under half of the loss comes from unresolved V genes, and the rest has no known cause. The sample table shows about 13,000 clones, and approximately 71% are seen once. Over 8% of the sample comes from the top ten. The sequenced sample was uninvolved lung tissue not adjacent to the tumor. The receptors stem from a human donor with non-small cell lung cancer.

This chain links TRBV2 with TRBJ2-7; TRBD1 agrees at 8 bases. Germline V gene data show CDR1 as SNHLY and CDR2 as FYNNEI. J was trimmed by 11 bases and V by 4 bases; bases with no gene match: 19. The CDR3 has 16 amino acids. The DNA of the CDR3 is TGTGCCAGCAGTGTCGCTTCTCGGACAGGGAGGCCGCTGGAGTACGTC. Translating it yields CASSVASRTGRPLEYV.

In this sample, this clone turned up a few times. Here the CDR3 reads CASSPMRQGNYGYTF. The CDR3, as DNA: TGTGCCAGCAGCCCGATGCGGCAGGGAAACTATGGCTACACCTTC. The rearrangement joins TRBV5-5 to TRBJ1-2, with TRBD1 as a possible D gene (5 bases). The CDR3 length is 15 residues. V gave up 4 bases and J gave up 2 bases, with 15 bases separating them. Germline CDR1 reads SGHKS; CDR2 reads YYEKEE (reference sequence).

The V gene is TRBV7-9, the J gene TRBJ1-2; D is undetermined. Between the trimmed V and J ends, which lost 3 bases and 8 bases, there was a span of 4 bases. The CDR3 length is 10 residues. Germline-derived CDR1 and CDR2 are SEHNR and FQNEAQ (reference sequence). CDR3 amino acids: CASSFKGYTF. CDR3 nucleotides: TGTGCCAGCAGCTTTAAGGGCTACACCTTC.

The V call is TRBV5-1, the J call TRBJ2-2, with D possibly TRBD1 on 5 matching bases. Trimming took off 5 bases at V and 5 bases at J, with 7 bases between the two ends. This CDR3 is 12 amino acids long. Germline values: CDR1 SGHRS, CDR2 YFSETQ. The CDR3 here is CASSKGTGELFF. Written as DNA, the CDR3 is TGCGCCAGCAGTAAGGGGACCGGGGAGCTGTTTTTT.

The CDR3 nucleotides read TGTGCCAGCAGCCTTTCCGGGGCAGTGAACTACAATGAGCAGTTCTTC. It is translated as CASSLSGAVNYNEQFF. V usage is TRBV11-1 and J usage is TRBJ2-1; either TRBD1 or TRBD2 may supply D (5 bases each). The CDR3 is 16 residues long. Germline V gene sequence: CDR1 SGHAT, CDR2 FQDESV (reference sequence). The V end was cut by 5 bases, the J end by 3 bases, with 17 bases between.

The rearrangement uses TRBV28 and TRBJ2-7; D uncertain. The V end was cut by 8 bases, the J end by 3 bases, with 5 bases between. This CDR3 is built from 10 residues. Per germline, CDR1 MDHEN and CDR2 SYDVKM. The CDR3 DNA reads as TGTGCCAGCGGGGACTACGAGCAGTACGTC. This sequence encodes CASGDYEQYV.

The chain employs TRBV7-6 and TRBJ1-5, with D unclear. The germline V gene has CDR1 SGHVS and CDR2 FNYEAQ. Deletions cut 1 base from V and 7 bases from J, with 20 bases between. CDR3 length: 17 amino acids. The CDR3 DNA reads TGTGCCAGCAGCTTAGAGAACCCAACACATATCAGGCAGCCCCAGCATTTT. This gives the protein CASSLENPTHIRQPQHF.

The chain has TRBV4-3 and TRBJ2-7; possibly TRBD1 for D (6 bases). The CDR3 contains 16 residues. Germline V lookup: CDR1 LGHNA, CDR2 YSLEER. The V end was cut by 0 bases, the J end by 2 bases, with 14 bases between. The CDR3 DNA is TGCGCCAGCAGCCAAGATCGCCTGGACAGACCCTACGAGCAGTACTTC. Translating it yields CASSQDRLDRPYEQYF.

The V call is TRBV19, the J call TRBJ1-1; 9 nucleotides match TRBD1. V lost 7 bases and J lost 1; bases outside the gene matches: 7. The germline V gene encodes CDR1 LNHDA and CDR2 SQIVND (reference sequence). The CDR3 has 15 residues. As DNA, the CDR3 is TGTGCCAGTAACCTCGGACAGGGGCAGAACACTGAAGCTTTCTTT. Residues: CASNLGQGQNTEAFF. Supplemented by reference TRBV19 and TRBJ1-1, the full variable domain reads DGGITQSPKYLFRKEGQNVTLSCEQNLNHDAMYWYRQDPGQGLRLIYYSQIVNDFQKGDIAEGYSVSREKKESFPLTVTSAQKNPTAFYLCASNLGQGQNTEAFFGQGTRLTVV.

The CDR3 nucleotides read TGTGCCAGCAAGAACCCCACCAACTATGGCTACACCTTC. It translates to CASKNPTNYGYTF. The chain combines TRBV6-1 with TRBJ1-2; D call uncertain. Germline values: CDR1 MNHNS, CDR2 SASEGT. The germline V and J ends were trimmed by 7 bases and 2 bases, with 11 bases remaining between them. This CDR3 has 13 residues.

The chain recombines TRBV29-1 with TRBJ2-2; TRBD1 agrees at 8 bases. This CDR3 contains 12 residues. J was trimmed by 8 bases and V by 7 bases; bases with no gene match: 6. Per the germline V gene, CDR1 is SQVTM and CDR2 is ANQGSEA. The CDR3 reads CSGFRGQGELFF. CDR3 nucleotides: TGCAGCGGATTCAGGGGGCAGGGGGAGCTGTTTTTT.

This clone was counted once. The chain links TRBV9 to TRBJ2-7, with 9 bases fitting TRBD1. The CDR3 consists of 15 residues. With 3 bases clipped from V and 3 bases from J, the junction kept 7 bases outside the gene matches. In germline, CDR1 is SGDLS, CDR2 YYNGEE. The CDR3 coding sequence is TGTGCCAGCAGCGAGGGGTGGACAGGGGACTACGAGCAGTACTTC. Protein: CASSEGWTGDYEQYF.

In its sample, this clone ranks as medium-sized. This chain links TRBV4-2 with TRBJ2-2; D may be TRBD2 (5 bases). V was pared by 5 bases and J by 5 bases, with 12 bases between. This CDR3 is 14 amino acids long. Per the germline V gene, CDR1 is LGHNA and CDR2 is YNFKEQ. In DNA, the CDR3 is TGTGCCAGCAGCGCCCTAGCCCGAACCGGGGAGCTGTTTTTT. Encoded protein: CASSALARTGELFF.

J is TRBJ1-1 and V is TRBV30, with D possibly being TRBD1 (6 bases). CDR1 is GTSNPN, CDR2 SVGIG, per germline (reference sequence). The CDR3 has 15 amino acids. The V end was cut by 3 bases, the J end by 1 base, with 15 bases between. The CDR3 region is CAWRRNRVQNTEAFF. The CDR3, as DNA: TGTGCCTGGAGGCGCAACAGGGTTCAGAACACTGAAGCTTTCTTT.

The J gene is TRBJ2-1, the V gene TRBV19; 8 bases are a match to TRBD2. The CDR3 covers 16 residues. Unmatched junction bases numbered 10, after V lost 4 bases and J lost 5 bases. CDR1 and CDR2 from the germline V gene are LNHDA and SQIVND (reference sequence). CDR3 coding DNA: TGTGCCAGTAGTAGATGGGGACTAGTTGCTGACAATGAGCAGTTCTTC. Protein: CASSRWGLVADNEQFF.

The J gene is TRBJ1-1, the V gene TRBV7-3; 10 nucleotides agree with TRBD1. The V gene end was trimmed by 0 bases and the J gene end by 6 bases; junction bases not matched to a gene: 4. CDR1 and CDR2 (germline): SGHTA, FQGTGA. This CDR3 is built from 15 residues. CDR3 DNA sequence: TGTGCCAGCAGCTTAACGACAGGGGGCGCCGCTGAAGCTTTCTTT. It is translated as CASSLTTGGAAEAFF.

The J gene is TRBJ1-3, the V gene TRBV28; D remains ambiguous. The CDR3 has 14 residues. V was clipped by 3 bases and J by 3 bases, with 9 bases between them. Germline lookup yields CDR1 MDHEN and CDR2 SYDVKM. The CDR3 sequence: CASSFAIIGNTIYF. CDR3 coding DNA: TGTGCCAGCAGTTTTGCGATAATTGGAAACACCATATATTTT. The full variable domain, its missing parts supplied by reference TRBV28 and TRBJ1-3, is DVKVTQSSRYLVKRTGEKVFLECVQDMDHENMFWYRQDPGLGLRLIYFSYDVKMKEKGDIPEGYSVSREKKERFSLILESASTNQTSMYLCASSFAIIGNTIYFGEGSWLTVV.

This rearrangement joins TRBV9 to TRBJ2-5; perhaps TRBD1 as D (6 bases). V was shortened by 2 bases and J by 0 bases, with 8 bases between the two germline ends. Germline CDR1 is SGDLS and CDR2 is YYNGEE. This CDR3 region has 14 residues. Written as DNA, the CDR3 is TGTGCCAGCAGCGTTCGGGACAACCAAGAGACCCAGTACTTC. The encoded protein is CASSVRDNQETQYF.

The V call is TRBV5-8, the J call TRBJ1-2; no definite D call. Germline lookup yields CDR1 SGHTS and CDR2 YDEGEE. Trimming removed 2 bases at V and 4 bases at J, with 9 bases between. CDR3 size: 13 residues. CDR3 coding DNA: TGTGCCAGCAGCTTATGGTCCTCCTATGGCTACACCTTC. Translating gives CASSLWSSYGYTF. The entire variable domain, with the rest obtained from reference TRBV5-8 and TRBJ1-2, is as follows: EAGVTQSPTHLIKTRGQQATLRCSPISGHTSVYWYQQALGLGLQFLLWYDEGEERNRGNFPPRFSGRQFPNYSSELNVNALELEDSALYLCASSLWSSYGYTFGSGTRLTVV.

This chain joins TRBV5-1 and TRBJ1-5, with TRBD1 matching 8 bases. Trimming took 3 bases from V and 4 from J; bases not matched to a gene: 3. Germline lookup yields CDR1 SGHRS and CDR2 YFSETQ. This CDR3 has 14 residues. The CDR3 DNA is TGCGCCAGCAGCTCGGGACAGGAGAATCAGCCCCAGCATTTT. Encoded protein: CASSSGQENQPQHF.

J is TRBJ1-3 and V is TRBV13, with TRBD1 as a possible D gene (6 bases). Trimming took off 3 bases at V and 0 bases at J, with 9 bases between the two ends. Germline CDR1 reads PRHDT; CDR2 reads FYEKMQ (reference sequence). The CDR3 is 15 residues long. CDR3 coding DNA: TGTGCCAGCAGCTTCGACAGGACCTCTGGAAACACCATATATTTT. Translation: CASSFDRTSGNTIYF.